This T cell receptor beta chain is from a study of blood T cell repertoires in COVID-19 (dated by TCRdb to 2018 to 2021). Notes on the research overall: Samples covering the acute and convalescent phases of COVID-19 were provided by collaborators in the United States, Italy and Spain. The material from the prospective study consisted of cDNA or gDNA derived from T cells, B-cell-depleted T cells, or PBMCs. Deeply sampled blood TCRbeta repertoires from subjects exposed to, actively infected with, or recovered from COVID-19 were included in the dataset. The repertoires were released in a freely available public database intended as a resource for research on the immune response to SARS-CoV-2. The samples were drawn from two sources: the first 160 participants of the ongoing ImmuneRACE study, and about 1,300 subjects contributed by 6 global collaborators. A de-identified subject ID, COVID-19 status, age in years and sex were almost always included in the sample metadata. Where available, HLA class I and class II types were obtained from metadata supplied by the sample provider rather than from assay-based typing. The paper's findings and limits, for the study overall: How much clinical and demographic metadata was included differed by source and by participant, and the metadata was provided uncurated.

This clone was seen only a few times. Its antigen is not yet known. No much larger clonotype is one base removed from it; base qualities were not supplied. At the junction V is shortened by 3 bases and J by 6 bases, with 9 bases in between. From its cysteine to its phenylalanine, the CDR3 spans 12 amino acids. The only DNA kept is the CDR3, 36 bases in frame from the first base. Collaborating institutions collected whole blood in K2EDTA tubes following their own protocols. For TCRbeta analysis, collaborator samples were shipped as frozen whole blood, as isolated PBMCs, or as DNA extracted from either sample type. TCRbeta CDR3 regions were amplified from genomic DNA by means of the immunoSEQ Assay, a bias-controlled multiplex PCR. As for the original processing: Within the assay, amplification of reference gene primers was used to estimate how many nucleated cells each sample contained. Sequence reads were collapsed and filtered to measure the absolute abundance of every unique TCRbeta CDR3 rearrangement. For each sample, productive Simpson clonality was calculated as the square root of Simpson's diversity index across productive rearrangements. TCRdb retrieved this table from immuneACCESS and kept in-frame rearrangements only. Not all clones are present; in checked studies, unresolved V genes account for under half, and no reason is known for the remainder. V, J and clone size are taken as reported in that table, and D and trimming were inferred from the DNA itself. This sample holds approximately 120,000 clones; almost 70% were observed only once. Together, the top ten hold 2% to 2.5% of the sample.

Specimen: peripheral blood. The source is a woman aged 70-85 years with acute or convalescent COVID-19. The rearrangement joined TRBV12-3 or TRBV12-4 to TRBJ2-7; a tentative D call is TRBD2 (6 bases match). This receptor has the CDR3 CASSFGGLEQYF. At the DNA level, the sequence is TGTGCCAGCAGTTTCGGGGGACTCGAGCAGTACTTC.